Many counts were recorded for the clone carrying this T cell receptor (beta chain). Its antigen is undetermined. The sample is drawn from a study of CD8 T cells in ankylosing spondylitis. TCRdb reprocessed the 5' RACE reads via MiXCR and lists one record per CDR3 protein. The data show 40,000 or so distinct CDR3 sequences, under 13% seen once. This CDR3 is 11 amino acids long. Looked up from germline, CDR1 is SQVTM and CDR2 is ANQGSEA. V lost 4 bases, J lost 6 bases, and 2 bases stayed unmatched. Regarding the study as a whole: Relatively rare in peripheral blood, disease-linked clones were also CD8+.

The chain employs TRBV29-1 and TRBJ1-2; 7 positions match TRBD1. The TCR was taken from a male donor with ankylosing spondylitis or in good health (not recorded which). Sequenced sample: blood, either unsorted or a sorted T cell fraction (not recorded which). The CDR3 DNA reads TGCAGCGTTGGGGGACAGCATGGCTACACCTTC. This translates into CSVGGQHGYTF.